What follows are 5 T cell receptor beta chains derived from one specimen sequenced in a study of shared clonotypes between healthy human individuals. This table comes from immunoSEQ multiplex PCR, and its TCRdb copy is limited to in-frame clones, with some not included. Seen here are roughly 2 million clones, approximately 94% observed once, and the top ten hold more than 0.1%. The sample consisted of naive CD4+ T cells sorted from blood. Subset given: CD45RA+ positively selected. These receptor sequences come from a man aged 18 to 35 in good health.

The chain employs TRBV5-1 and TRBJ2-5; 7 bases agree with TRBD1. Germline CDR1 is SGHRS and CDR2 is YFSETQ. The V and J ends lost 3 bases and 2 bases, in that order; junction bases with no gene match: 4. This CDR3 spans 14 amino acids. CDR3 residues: CASSSLGQQETQYF. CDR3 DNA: TGCGCCAGCAGCTCCTTGGGACAGCAAGAGACCCAGTACTTC.

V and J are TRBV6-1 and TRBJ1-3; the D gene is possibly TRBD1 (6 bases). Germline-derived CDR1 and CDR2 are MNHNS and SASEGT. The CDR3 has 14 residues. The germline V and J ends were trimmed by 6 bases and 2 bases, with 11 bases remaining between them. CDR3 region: CASRNTGTGNTIYF. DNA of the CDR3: TGTGCCAGCAGGAACACAGGGACTGGAAACACCATATATTTT.

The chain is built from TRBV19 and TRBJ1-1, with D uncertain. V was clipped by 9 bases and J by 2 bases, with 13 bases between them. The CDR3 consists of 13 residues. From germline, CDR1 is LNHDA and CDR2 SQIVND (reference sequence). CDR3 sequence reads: CASAPEINTEAFF. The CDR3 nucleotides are TGTGCCAGCGCCCCCGAAATTAACACTGAAGCTTTCTTT. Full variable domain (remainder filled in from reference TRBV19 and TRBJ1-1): DGGITQSPKYLFRKEGQNVTLSCEQNLNHDAMYWYRQDPGQGLRLIYYSQIVNDFQKGDIAEGYSVSREKKESFPLTVTSAQKNPTAFYLCASAPEINTEAFFGQGTRLTVV.

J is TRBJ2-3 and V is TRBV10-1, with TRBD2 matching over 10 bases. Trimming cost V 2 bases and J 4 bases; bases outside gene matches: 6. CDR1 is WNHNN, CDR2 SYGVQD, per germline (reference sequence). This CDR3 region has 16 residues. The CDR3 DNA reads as TGCGCCAGCAGTGAGGCTGTAGCGGGAGGATCAGATACGCAGTATTTT. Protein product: CASSEAVAGGSDTQYF.

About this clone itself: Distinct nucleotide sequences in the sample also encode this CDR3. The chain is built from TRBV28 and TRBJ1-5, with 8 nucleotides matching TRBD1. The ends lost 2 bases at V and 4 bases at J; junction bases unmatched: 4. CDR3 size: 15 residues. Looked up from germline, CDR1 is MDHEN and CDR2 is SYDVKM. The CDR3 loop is CASSLTGGGNQPQHF. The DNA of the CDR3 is TGTGCCAGCAGTTTAACAGGGGGGGGGAATCAGCCCCAGCATTTT.